The clone carrying this T cell receptor beta chain was recorded a few times. Its antigen is still unknown. The TCRbeta library was prepared with unique molecular identifiers. TCRdb analysed the PCR reads with MiXCR anew, one entry per CDR3 protein. The data contain 670,000 or so distinct CDR3 sequences, around 12% of them singletons. The data stem from a study of T-cell reconstitution after alpha-beta-depleted transplantation in children. General study points: Expanded clones from the graft, numbering several hundred, reportedly supplied alpha-beta T cells about two months after transplant. By one year post-transplant, T-cell counts and diversity largely arose from T cells that were newly produced. Recipient T cells and thymic progenitors that survived were the source of the high TCRbeta diversity seen at day 60 in some patients.

The CDR3 sequence is 15 residues long. Germline V lookup: CDR1 MDHEN, CDR2 SYDVKM. The J segment lost 2 bases and the V segment lost 8 bases, leaving 11 bases of the junction unmatched. The V gene is TRBV28, the J gene TRBJ2-7, with 8 bases identical to TRBD2. The sequenced sample was PBMCs, obtained before TCRalphabeta/CD19-depleted stem cell transplant. The clonotype was recovered from a girl aged 2-10 years with congenital amegakaryocytic thrombocytopenia, due to receive a stem cell transplant. The CDR3 coding sequence is TGTGCCAGCCGACAGCGGGAGTCCCACACCTACGAGCAGTACTTC. As protein: CASRQRESHTYEQYF.